This T cell receptor beta chain is drawn from a study of shared T cell receptors in the human thymus. Generated by immunoSEQ multiplex PCR, the TCRdb table keeps only in-frame clones and is missing some. The repertoire consists of about 660,000 clones, with around 87% occurring once and the leading ten covering roughly 0.0089%. The trim removed 5 bases at V and 0 bases at J, leaving 7 bases unmatched. The length of the CDR3 is 16 residues. Germline-derived CDR1 and CDR2 are MNHEY and SMNVEV (reference sequence). These records were also assigned to another study, of human thymus T cells. That study adds: The donor group consisted of healthy Finnish infants who were having corrective surgery for congenital heart defects. Thymus tissue was removed during corrective cardiac surgery. Across thymic and blood repertoires, the usage of V and J genes appeared to be biased. Highly overlapping thymic repertoires among unrelated individuals were reported in related research.

What was sequenced was thymocytes. This sequence originates from a boy younger than two with a congenital heart defect. The genes are TRBV27 and TRBJ1-5, with 7 bases lining up with TRBD1. This CDR3 reads CASSPWGQYSNQPQHF. The CDR3 nucleotides read TGTGCCAGCAGTCCATGGGGACAGTATAGCAATCAGCCCCAGCATTTT.